The entry that follows covers one TCR beta chain sequence. The antigen remains undetermined. These data come from a study of response to subunit inactivated influenza vaccine. Findings and limits, study-wide: Authors suggested each seasonal flu vaccination may recruit only limited numbers of new T cells.

The CDR3 has 14 residues. CDR1 and CDR2 from the germline V gene are SQVTM and ANQGSEA. Trimming removed 5 bases from V and 3 bases from J; junction bases left unmatched: 8. One entry per CDR3 protein, called by TCRdb with MiXCR from the RT-PCR reads. The sample includes hundreds of thousands of distinct CDR3 sequences, about an eighth of them seen just once. The specimen was PBMCs from blood, collected 40 to 50 days after vaccination. The J gene is TRBJ2-7, the V gene TRBV29-1, with 9 bases aligning to TRBD2. This clonotype was obtained from a man aged 50 to 60 who received an inactivated influenza vaccine. The CDR3 DNA is TGCAGCGTTTACCTAGCGGGGAGAAACTACGAGCAGTACTTC. Translated: CSVYLAGRNYEQYF.